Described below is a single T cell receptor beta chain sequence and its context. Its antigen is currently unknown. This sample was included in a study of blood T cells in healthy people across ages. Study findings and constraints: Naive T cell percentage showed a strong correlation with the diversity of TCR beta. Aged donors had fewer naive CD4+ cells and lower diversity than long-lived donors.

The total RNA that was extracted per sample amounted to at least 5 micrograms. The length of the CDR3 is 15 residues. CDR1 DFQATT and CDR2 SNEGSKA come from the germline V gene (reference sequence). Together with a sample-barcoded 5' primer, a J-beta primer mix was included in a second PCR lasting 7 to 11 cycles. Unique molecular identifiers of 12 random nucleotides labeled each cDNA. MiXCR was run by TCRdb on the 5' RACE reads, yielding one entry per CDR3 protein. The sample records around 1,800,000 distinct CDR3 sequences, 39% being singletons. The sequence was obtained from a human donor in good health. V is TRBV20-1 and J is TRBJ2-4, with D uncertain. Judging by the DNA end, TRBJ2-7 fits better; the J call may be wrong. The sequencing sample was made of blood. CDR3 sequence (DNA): TGCAGTGCTAGGCCCCAGCTCCAAAGTCTCTACGAGCAGTACTTC. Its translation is CSARPQLQSLYEQYF.